This TCR beta chain was retrieved from a study of T-cell reconstitution after alpha-beta-depleted transplantation in children. Construction of the TCRbeta library involved unique molecular identifiers. In TCRdb, the PCR reads were re-called with MiXCR into one record per CDR3 protein. The data show almost 250,000 distinct CDR3 sequences, roughly 25% seen once. Findings and limits, study-wide: There were some patients whose high TCRbeta diversity at day 60 came from surviving recipient T cells and thymic progenitors. It was newly produced T cells that mostly accounted for T-cell counts and diversity one year after transplant. The study reportedly traced alpha-beta T cells about two months after transplant to several hundred expanded graft clones.

Concerning this clonotype itself: What it binds is not known.

Specimen: PBMCs, collected before TCRalphabeta/CD19-depleted stem cell transplant. This TCR came from a girl aged 2-10 years with Fanconi anemia, due to receive a stem cell transplant.

DNA of the CDR3: TGCAGTGCTAGTTCACTAGCGGGAGTGAGAGATACGCAGTATTTT. Protein product: CSASSLAGVRDTQYF. The chain links TRBV20-1 to TRBJ2-3; 11 nucleotides align to TRBD2. In germline, CDR1 is DFQATT, CDR2 SNEGSKA (reference sequence). The junction had 7 bases not matched to a gene; V was cut back by 3 bases and J by 5 bases. This CDR3 has 15 residues.